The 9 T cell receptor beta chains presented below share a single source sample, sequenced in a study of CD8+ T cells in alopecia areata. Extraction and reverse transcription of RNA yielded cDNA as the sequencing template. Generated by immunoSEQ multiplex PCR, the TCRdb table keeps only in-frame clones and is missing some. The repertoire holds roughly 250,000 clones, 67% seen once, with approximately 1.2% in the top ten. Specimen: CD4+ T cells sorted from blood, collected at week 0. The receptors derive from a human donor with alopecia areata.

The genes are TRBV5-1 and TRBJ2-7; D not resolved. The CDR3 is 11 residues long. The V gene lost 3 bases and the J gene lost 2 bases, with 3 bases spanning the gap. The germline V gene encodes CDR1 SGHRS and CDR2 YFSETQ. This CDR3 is CASSSAYEQYF. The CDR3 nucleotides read TGCGCCAGCAGCTCCGCCTACGAGCAGTACTTC. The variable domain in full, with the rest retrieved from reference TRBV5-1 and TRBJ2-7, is KAGVTQTPRYLIKTRGQQVTLSCSPISGHRSVSWYQQTPGQGLQFLFEYFSETQRNKGNFPGRFSGRQFSNSRSEMNVSTLELGDSALYLCASSSAYEQYFGPGTRLTVT.

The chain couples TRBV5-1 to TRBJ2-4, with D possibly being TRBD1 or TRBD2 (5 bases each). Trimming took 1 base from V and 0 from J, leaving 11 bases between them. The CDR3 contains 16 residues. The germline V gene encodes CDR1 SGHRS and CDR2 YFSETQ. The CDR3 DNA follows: TGCGCCAGCAGCTTGCAAGGGACGTTAGCCAAAAACATTCAGTACTTC. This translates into CASSLQGTLAKNIQYF.

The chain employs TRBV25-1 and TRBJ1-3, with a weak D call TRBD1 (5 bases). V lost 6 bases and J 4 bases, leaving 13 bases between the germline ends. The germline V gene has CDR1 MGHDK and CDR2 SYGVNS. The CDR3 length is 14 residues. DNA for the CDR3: TGTGCCAGCAGGGGGGACGGATCCGGAAACACCATATATTTT. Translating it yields CASRGDGSGNTIYF. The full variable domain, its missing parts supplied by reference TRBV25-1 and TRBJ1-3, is EADIYQTPRYLVIGTGKKITLECSQTMGHDKMYWYQQDPGMELHLIHYSYGVNSTEKGDLSSESTVSRIRTEHFPLTLESARPSHTSQYLCASRGDGSGNTIYFGEGSWLTVV.

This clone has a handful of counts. CDR3 nucleotide sequence: TGCAGCGTTCGCAGACTGGGAGGCGGGGAGCTGTTTTTT. Translating gives CSVRRLGGGELFF. The rearrangement links TRBV29-1 to TRBJ2-2; TRBD2 might be the D (6 bases). CDR3 length: 13 amino acids. V lost 5 bases and J lost 7, with 14 bases in between. CDR1 and CDR2 from the germline V gene are SQVTM and ANQGSEA.

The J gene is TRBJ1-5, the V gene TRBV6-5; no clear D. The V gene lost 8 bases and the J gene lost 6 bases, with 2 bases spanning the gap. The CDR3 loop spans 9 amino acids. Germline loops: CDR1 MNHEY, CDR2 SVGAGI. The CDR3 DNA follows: TGTGCCAGCTCTCAGCCCCAGCATTTT. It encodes CASSQPQHF.

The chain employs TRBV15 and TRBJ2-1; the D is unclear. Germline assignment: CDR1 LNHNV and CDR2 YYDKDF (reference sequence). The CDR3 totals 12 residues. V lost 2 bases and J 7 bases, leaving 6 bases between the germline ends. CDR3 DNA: TGTGCCACCAGCAGACTCTGGAATGAGCAGTTCTTC. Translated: CATSRLWNEQFF.

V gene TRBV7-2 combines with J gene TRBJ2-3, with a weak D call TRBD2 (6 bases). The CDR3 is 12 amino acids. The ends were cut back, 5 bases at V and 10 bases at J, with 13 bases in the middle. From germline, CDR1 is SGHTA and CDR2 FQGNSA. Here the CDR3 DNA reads TGTGCCAGCAGCCGGTCGGGGGAGGCGCAGTATTTT. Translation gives CASSRSGEAQYF.

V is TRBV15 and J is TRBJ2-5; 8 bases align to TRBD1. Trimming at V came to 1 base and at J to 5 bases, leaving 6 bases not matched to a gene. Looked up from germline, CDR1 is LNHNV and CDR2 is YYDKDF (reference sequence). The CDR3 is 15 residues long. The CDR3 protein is CATSRAPGQGETQYF. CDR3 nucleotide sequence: TGTGCCACCAGCAGAGCCCCAGGACAGGGTGAGACCCAGTACTTC.

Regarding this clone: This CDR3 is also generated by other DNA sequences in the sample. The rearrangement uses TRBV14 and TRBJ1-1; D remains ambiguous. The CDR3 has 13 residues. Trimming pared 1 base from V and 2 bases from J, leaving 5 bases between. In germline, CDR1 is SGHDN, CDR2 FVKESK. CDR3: CASSQGPNTEAFF. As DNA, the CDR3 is TGTGCCAGCAGCCAAGGACCCAACACTGAAGCTTTCTTT.